A single sample gave rise to the 14 T cell receptor beta chains below, sequenced in a study of T cell responses to AZD1222 COVID-19 vaccine. Clones were sequenced by immunoSEQ multiplex PCR, and TCRdb holds only the in-frame ones, with some missing. The data show over 150,000 clones, with 88% seen just once and about 4.5% held by the top ten. The sequencing here drew on peripheral blood, taken 28 days after the second AZD1222 dose. Source of these receptors: an adult who received the AZD1222 COVID-19 vaccine.

The chain employs TRBV7-8 and TRBJ1-6; D not certain. V lost 1 base to trimming and J lost 6 bases, with 4 bases between them. CDR3 length equals 13 residues. From germline, CDR1 is SGHVS and CDR2 FQNEAQ. CDR3 sequence (DNA): TGTGCCAGCAGCTTAGGTTTTAATTCACCCCTCCACTTT. This gives the protein CASSLGFNSPLHF.

CDR3: CASSTQGLGEKLFF. The CDR3 nucleotides read TGTGCCAGCAGCACACAGGGGTTGGGGGAAAAACTGTTTTTT. This sequence joins TRBV7-2 and TRBJ1-4, with TRBD1 identical over 7 bases. CDR3 length: 14 amino acids. With V trimmed by 5 bases and J by 8 bases, 8 bases remained unmatched. Germline V gives CDR1 SGHTA, CDR2 FQGNSA.

The chain carries TRBV6-5 and TRBJ1-2; D unresolved. The CDR3 is 10 amino acids. CDR1 MNHEY and CDR2 SVGAGI come from the germline V gene. Trimming pared 9 bases from V and 5 bases from J, leaving 7 bases between. CDR3 sequence reads: CARWEYGYTF. The CDR3 bases are TGTGCCAGATGGGAGTATGGCTACACCTTC.

The chain is built from TRBV25-1 and TRBJ1-1; D not resolved. The CDR3 length is 13 residues. The V and J ends lost 4 bases and 5 bases respectively, with 11 bases between them. The germline V gene has CDR1 MGHDK and CDR2 SYGVNS. The CDR3 loop reads CASSGLTLTEAFF. The CDR3 DNA sequence: TGTGCCAGCAGTGGATTGACATTAACTGAAGCTTTCTTT. Supplemented by reference TRBV25-1 and TRBJ1-1, the full variable domain reads EADIYQTPRYLVIGTGKKITLECSQTMGHDKMYWYQQDPGMELHLIHYSYGVNSTEKGDLSSESTVSRIRTEHFPLTLESARPSHTSQYLCASSGLTLTEAFFGQGTRLTVV.

The chain carries TRBV6-5 and TRBJ1-1, with unresolved D. Looked up from germline, CDR1 is MNHEY and CDR2 is SVGAGI. Trimming cost V 0 bases and J 4 bases, with 9 bases left between them. The CDR3 totals 14 residues. The CDR3: CASSYSFGLTEAFF. CDR3 sequence (DNA): TGTGCCAGCAGTTACTCTTTCGGGCTCACTGAAGCTTTCTTT.

The V and J genes are TRBV14 and TRBJ1-3, with D tentatively TRBD1 (5 bases). V gave up 5 bases and J gave up 3 bases, with 14 bases separating them. Germline CDR1 SGHDN, CDR2 FVKESK. The CDR3 contains 15 residues. CDR3 loop: CASSFPTAYGNTIYF. For the CDR3, the DNA is TGTGCCAGCAGCTTCCCGACAGCGTATGGAAACACCATATATTTT.

The rearrangement uses TRBV6-5 and TRBJ1-2, with 8 positions matching TRBD1. Germline V gene data show CDR1 as MNHEY and CDR2 as SVGAGI. The CDR3 runs to 12 residues. Trimming took 6 bases from V and 3 from J; bases not matched to a gene: 0. The CDR3 spells CASRDRDYGYTF. CDR3 DNA sequence: TGTGCCAGCAGGGACAGGGACTATGGCTACACCTTC.

The V call is TRBV20-1, the J call TRBJ2-1; maybe TRBD1 (5 bases). Between the trimmed V and J ends, which lost 7 bases and 5 bases, there was a span of 9 bases. The germline CDR1 and CDR2 sequences are DFQATT and SNEGSKA (reference sequence). This CDR3 spans 11 amino acids. As DNA, the CDR3 is TGCAGTGGTAAGGGGAACAATGAGCAGTTCTTC. It is translated as CSGKGNNEQFF.

The chain combines TRBV7-2 with TRBJ1-3; D gene unclear. V was pared by 5 bases and J by 2 bases, with 7 bases between. The CDR3 covers 13 residues. Germline CDR1 is SGHTA and CDR2 is FQGNSA. CDR3 coding DNA: TGTGCCAGCAGCGCTCAAACTGGAAACACCATATATTTT. As protein: CASSAQTGNTIYF. The variable domain in full, with the rest retrieved from reference TRBV7-2 and TRBJ1-3, is GAGVSQSPSNKVTEKGKDVELRCDPISGHTALYWYRQSLGQGLEFLIYFQGNSAPDKSGLPSDRFSAERTGGSVSTLTIQRTQQEDSAVYLCASSAQTGNTIYFGEGSWLTVV.

CDR3: CASSSGGGGPNNEQFF. In DNA form, the CDR3 reads TGTGCCAGCAGCTCCGGAGGAGGGGGCCCCAACAATGAGCAGTTCTTC. The V and J genes are TRBV5-4 and TRBJ2-1, with D possibly being TRBD1 (7 bases). V was shortened by 3 bases and J by 5 bases, with 18 bases between the two germline ends. CDR1 and CDR2 from the germline V gene are SGHNT and YYREEE (reference sequence). The CDR3 covers 16 residues.

CDR3 loop: CAWSVTYGEQYF. CDR3 nucleotides: TGTGCCTGGAGTGTAACCTATGGCGAGCAGTACTTC. This chain connects TRBV30 to TRBJ2-7; no firm D call. The germline V gene encodes CDR1 GTSNPN and CDR2 SVGIG (reference sequence). This CDR3 contains 12 residues. Trimming took off 0 bases at V and 6 bases at J, with 9 bases between the two ends.

V usage is TRBV5-1 and J usage is TRBJ1-1; D not resolved. This CDR3 has 12 residues. Germline assignment: CDR1 SGHRS and CDR2 YFSETQ. V dropped 4 bases and J dropped 11 bases, with 15 bases sitting between them. CDR3 coding DNA: TGCGCCAGCAGCCTCCCCGGGCAGGATGCTTTCTTT. Its protein is CASSLPGQDAFF.

The rearrangement links TRBV24-1 to TRBJ2-1, with 13 bases lining up with TRBD2. The CDR3 runs 16 residues. Looked up from germline, CDR1 is KGHDR and CDR2 is SFDVKD. V shed 3 bases, J shed 8 bases, and the junction held 6 bases outside the gene matches. The CDR3, as DNA: TGTGCCACCAGTGATCGAGGGACTAGCGGGGAGTATGAGCAGTTCTTC. Its protein product is CATSDRGTSGEYEQFF.

The genes are TRBV6-6 and TRBJ1-5, with D possibly being TRBD1 (5 bases). The V gene's germline CDR1 is MNHNY and CDR2 SVGAGI (reference sequence). The CDR3 contains 13 residues. V lost 5 bases, J lost 5 bases, and 10 bases lay in between. The chain's CDR3 is CASSNQGDQPQHF. DNA of the CDR3: TGTGCCAGCAGTAACCAGGGCGATCAGCCCCAGCATTTT.